This T cell receptor beta chain stems from a study of blood T cell repertoires in COVID-19. Study overall: The study drew acute and convalescent COVID-19 samples from the United States, Italy and Spain. The analysed material was cDNA or gDNA that came from T cells, B-cell-depleted T cells, or PBMCs.

Methods used by the authors: By means of reference gene primer amplification, nucleated cell counts were estimated. Clones were read by immunoSEQ multiplex PCR, and TCRdb kept only the in-frame ones, dropping some. V and J calls and clone size are copied from that table; D and trimming were computed from the DNA. The sample consists of approximately 260,000 clones, about nine tenths of them appearing once. The TCR was taken from a man aged 55 to 70 who had recovered from COVID-19. The sequenced sample was peripheral blood.

The CDR3 is CAWKGQGAHQPQHF. CDR3 in DNA: TGTGCCTGGAAAGGACAGGGGGCCCATCAGCCCCAGCATTTT. The V and J genes are TRBV30 and TRBJ1-5, with 11 bases identical to TRBD1. The V and J ends lost 4 bases and 5 bases, in that order; junction bases with no gene match: 4. Germline lookup yields CDR1 GTSNPN and CDR2 SVGIG (reference sequence). There are 14 residues in the CDR3.